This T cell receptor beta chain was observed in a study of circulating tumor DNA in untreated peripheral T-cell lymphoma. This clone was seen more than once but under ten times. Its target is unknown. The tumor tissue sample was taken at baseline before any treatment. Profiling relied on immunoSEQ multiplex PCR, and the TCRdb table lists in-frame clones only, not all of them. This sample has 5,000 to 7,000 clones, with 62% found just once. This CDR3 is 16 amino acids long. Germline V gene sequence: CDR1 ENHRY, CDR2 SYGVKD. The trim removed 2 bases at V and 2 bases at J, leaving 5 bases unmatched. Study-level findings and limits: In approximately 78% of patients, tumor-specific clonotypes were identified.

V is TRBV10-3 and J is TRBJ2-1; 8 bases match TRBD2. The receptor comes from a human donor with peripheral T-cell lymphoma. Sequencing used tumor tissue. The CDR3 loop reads CAISEPAGGAYNEQFF. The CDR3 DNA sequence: TGTGCCATCAGTGAGCCCGCGGGAGGTGCCTACAATGAGCAGTTCTTC.